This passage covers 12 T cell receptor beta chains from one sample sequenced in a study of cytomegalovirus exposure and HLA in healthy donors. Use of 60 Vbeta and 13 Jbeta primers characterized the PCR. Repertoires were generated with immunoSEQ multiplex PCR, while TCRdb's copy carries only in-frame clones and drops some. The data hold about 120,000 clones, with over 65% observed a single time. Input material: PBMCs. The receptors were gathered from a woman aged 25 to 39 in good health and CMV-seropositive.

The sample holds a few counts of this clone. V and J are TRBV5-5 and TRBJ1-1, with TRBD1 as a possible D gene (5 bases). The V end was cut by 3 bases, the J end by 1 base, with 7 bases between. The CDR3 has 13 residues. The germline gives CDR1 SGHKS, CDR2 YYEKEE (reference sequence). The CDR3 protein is CASSWGRNTEAFF. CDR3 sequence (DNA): TGTGCCAGCAGCTGGGGCCGGAACACTGAAGCTTTCTTT.

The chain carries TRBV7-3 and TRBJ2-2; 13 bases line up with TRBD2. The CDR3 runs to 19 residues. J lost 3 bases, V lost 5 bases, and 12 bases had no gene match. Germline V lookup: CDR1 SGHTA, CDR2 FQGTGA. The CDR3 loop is CASSTGRTSGGLYTGELFF. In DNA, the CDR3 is TGTGCCAGCAGCACGGGCCGGACTAGCGGGGGCCTTTACACCGGGGAGCTGTTTTTT. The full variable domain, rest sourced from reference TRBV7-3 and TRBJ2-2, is GAGVSQTPSNKVTEKGKYVELRCDPISGHTALYWYRQSLGQGPEFLIYFQGTGAADDSGLPNDRFFAVRPEGSVSTLKIQRTERGDSAVYLCASSTGRTSGGLYTGELFFGEGSRLTVL.

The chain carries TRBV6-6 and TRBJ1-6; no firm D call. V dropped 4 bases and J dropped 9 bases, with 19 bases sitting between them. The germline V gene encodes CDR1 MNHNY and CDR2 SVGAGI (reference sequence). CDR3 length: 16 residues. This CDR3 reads CASSFQPPSSGSPLHF. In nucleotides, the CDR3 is TGTGCCAGCAGTTTCCAGCCGCCCTCATCGGGTTCACCCCTCCACTTT.

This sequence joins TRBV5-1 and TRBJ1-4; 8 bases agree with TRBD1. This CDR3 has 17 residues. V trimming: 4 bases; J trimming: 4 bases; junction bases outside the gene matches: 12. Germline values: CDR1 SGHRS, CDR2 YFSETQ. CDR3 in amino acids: CASSPGQGAHGNEKLFF. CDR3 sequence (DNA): TGCGCCAGCAGCCCCGGGCAGGGGGCGCACGGTAATGAAAAACTGTTTTTT.

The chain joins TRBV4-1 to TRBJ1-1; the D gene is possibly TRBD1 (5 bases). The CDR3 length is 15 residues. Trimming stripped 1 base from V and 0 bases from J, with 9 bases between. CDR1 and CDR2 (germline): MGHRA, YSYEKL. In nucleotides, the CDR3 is TGCGCCAGCAGCCAAGTGTCGGGGGTGAACACTGAAGCTTTCTTT. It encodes CASSQVSGVNTEAFF.

CDR3 protein: CASSLARQGISTDTQYF. CDR3 nucleotides: TGTGCCAGCAGCTTGGCGAGACAGGGCATATCCACAGATACGCAGTATTTT. The chain has TRBV7-9 and TRBJ2-3; 7 nucleotides align to TRBD1. CDR1 SEHNR and CDR2 FQNEAQ come from the germline V gene (reference sequence). Trimming took 3 bases from V and 2 from J; bases not matched to a gene: 11. CDR3 length: 17 residues.

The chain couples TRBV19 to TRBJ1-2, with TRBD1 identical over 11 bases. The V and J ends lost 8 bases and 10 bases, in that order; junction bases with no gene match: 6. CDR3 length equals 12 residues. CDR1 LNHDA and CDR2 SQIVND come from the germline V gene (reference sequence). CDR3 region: CASGTGGWLYTF. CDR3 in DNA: TGTGCCAGTGGGACAGGGGGTTGGCTCTACACCTTC.

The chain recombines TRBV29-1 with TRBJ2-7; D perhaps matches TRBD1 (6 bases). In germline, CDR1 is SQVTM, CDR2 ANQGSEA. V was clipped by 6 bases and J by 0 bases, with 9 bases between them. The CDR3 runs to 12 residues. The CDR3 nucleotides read TGCAGCGTAACAGGGACCTCCTACGAGCAGTACTTC. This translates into CSVTGTSYEQYF.

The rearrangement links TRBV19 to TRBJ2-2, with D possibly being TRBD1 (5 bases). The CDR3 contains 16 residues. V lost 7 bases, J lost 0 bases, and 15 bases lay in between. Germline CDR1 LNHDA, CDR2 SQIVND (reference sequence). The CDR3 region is CASTDWGSANTGELFF. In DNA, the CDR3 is TGTGCCAGTACCGATTGGGGCAGCGCGAACACCGGGGAGCTGTTTTTT.

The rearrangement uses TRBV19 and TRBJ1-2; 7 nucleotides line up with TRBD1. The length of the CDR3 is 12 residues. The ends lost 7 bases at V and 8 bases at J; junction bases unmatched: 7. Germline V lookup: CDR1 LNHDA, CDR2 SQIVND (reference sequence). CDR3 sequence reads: CASKGAVLGYTF. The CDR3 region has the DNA TGTGCCAGTAAGGGGGCTGTCTTGGGCTACACCTTC.

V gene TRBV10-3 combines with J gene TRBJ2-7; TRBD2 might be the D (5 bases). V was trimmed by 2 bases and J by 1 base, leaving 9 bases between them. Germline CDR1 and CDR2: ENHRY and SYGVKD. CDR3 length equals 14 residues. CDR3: CAISERRDSYEQYF. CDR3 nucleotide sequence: TGTGCCATCAGTGAGAGACGGGATTCCTACGAGCAGTACTTC.

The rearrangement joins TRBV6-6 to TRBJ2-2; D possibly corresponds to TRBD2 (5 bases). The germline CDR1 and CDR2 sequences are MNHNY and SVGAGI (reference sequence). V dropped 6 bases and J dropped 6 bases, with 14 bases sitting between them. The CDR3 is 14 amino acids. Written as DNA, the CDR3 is TGTGCCAGCAGCCCTAGCTTTTTCCCCGGGGAGCTGTTTTTT. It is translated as CASSPSFFPGELFF.